These 10 T cell receptor beta chains share one sample of origin, sequenced in a study of cytomegalovirus exposure and HLA in healthy donors. Repertoires were generated with immunoSEQ multiplex PCR, while TCRdb's copy carries only in-frame clones and drops some. The sample consists of roughly 130,000 clones, more than 70% of them appearing once. The source material was PBMCs. Receptor source: a man aged 25-40 years in good health and CMV-seronegative.

The chain recombines TRBV7-9 with TRBJ2-5; D is undetermined. V lost 5 bases and J 2 bases, leaving 15 bases between the germline ends. The CDR3 has 15 residues. Germline V gene lookup returns CDR1 SEHNR and CDR2 FQNEAQ (reference sequence). CDR3 in amino acids: CASSRTTYQQETQYF. The DNA of the CDR3 is TGTGCCAGCAGCAGAACGACATACCAACAAGAGACCCAGTACTTC.

This chain connects TRBV6-1 to TRBJ1-4, with D unclear. Trimming pared 2 bases from V and 0 bases from J, leaving 13 bases between. From germline, CDR1 is MNHNS and CDR2 SASEGT. This CDR3 spans 17 amino acids. CDR3 amino acids: CASSERTATSTNEKLFF. CDR3 nucleotide sequence: TGTGCCAGCAGTGAAAGAACAGCCACTTCAACTAATGAAAAACTGTTTTTT.

This clone was detected once. This chain joins TRBV2 and TRBJ2-1, with TRBD2 matching 7 bases. V trimming: 4 bases; J trimming: 6 bases; junction bases outside the gene matches: 9. There are 15 residues in the CDR3. Per germline, CDR1 SNHLY and CDR2 FYNNEI. CDR3 protein: CASSAAGDFANEQFF. The CDR3 region has the DNA TGTGCCAGCAGTGCGGCGGGGGACTTCGCCAATGAGCAGTTCTTC.

The V call is TRBV6-1, the J call TRBJ1-1; D gene uncertain. V lost 2 bases to trimming and J lost 1 base, with 8 bases between them. The germline CDR1 and CDR2 sequences are MNHNS and SASEGT. The CDR3 consists of 14 residues. This CDR3 is CASSENGGNTEAFF. The CDR3 region has the DNA TGTGCCAGCAGTGAAAATGGAGGGAACACTGAAGCTTTCTTT.

V usage is TRBV4-1 and J usage is TRBJ2-5; 13 positions match TRBD2. This CDR3 is built from 19 residues. Germline values: CDR1 MGHRA, CDR2 YSYEKL. The V gene end was trimmed by 3 bases and the J gene end by 1 base; junction bases not matched to a gene: 11. CDR3 coding DNA: TGCGCCAGCAGCCAGGGGGCTGGGACTAGCGGGAAGATCCAAGAGACCCAGTACTTC. Protein sequence: CASSQGAGTSGKIQETQYF.

The V call is TRBV7-9, the J call TRBJ2-1; D is possibly TRBD2 (6 bases). This CDR3 contains 13 residues. V lost 2 bases and J lost 7, with 9 bases in between. Germline V CDR1 and CDR2: SEHNR, FQNEAQ (reference sequence). The CDR3 sequence: CASSLLAYNEQFF. CDR3 nucleotides: TGTGCCAGCAGCTTACTAGCGTATAATGAGCAGTTCTTC.

The J gene is TRBJ1-6, the V gene TRBV7-2; 7 nucleotides align to TRBD1. Trimming at V came to 1 base and at J to 9 bases, leaving 3 bases not matched to a gene. The germline gives CDR1 SGHTA, CDR2 FQGNSA. CDR3 length: 14 amino acids. The CDR3 is CASSLGQGSSPLHF. The CDR3 DNA sequence: TGTGCCAGCAGCTTAGGACAGGGTAGTTCACCCCTCCACTTT.

This chain links TRBV10-3 with TRBJ2-5; D is perhaps TRBD2 (5 bases). The CDR3 runs 11 residues. Between the trimmed V and J ends, which lost 8 bases and 4 bases, there was a span of 8 bases. Germline V gene sequence: CDR1 ENHRY, CDR2 SYGVKD. The CDR3 DNA sequence: TGTGCCATCGGCGAGGGAGAGACCCAGTACTTC. Translating gives CAIGEGETQYF.

For the CDR3, the DNA is TGTGCCAGTAGTTCGGTTACCGGGGAGCTGTTTTTT. Translated, it gives CASSSVTGELFF. This chain connects TRBV19 to TRBJ2-2; no clear D gene. The CDR3 spans 12 residues. Trimming cost V 5 bases and J 5 bases, with 6 bases left between them. The germline V gene has CDR1 LNHDA and CDR2 SQIVND (reference sequence).

The V call is TRBV19, the J call TRBJ2-1; maybe TRBD2 (6 bases). CDR3 length: 14 amino acids. V was pared by 7 bases and J by 4 bases, with 14 bases between. Germline V lookup: CDR1 LNHDA, CDR2 SQIVND (reference sequence). The CDR3 reads CASNHPGLYNEQFF. The CDR3 DNA reads as TGTGCCAGTAACCACCCGGGACTTTACAATGAGCAGTTCTTC.